The 12 T cell receptor beta chains presented below share a single source sample, sequenced in a study of CD8 T cells in ankylosing spondylitis (dated by TCRdb to 2016 to 2017). Their antigen targets remain unknown. Library generation was performed with 5' RACE. The reads were generated on an Illumina HiSeq 2500. TCRdb ran its own pipeline on the public reads, namely fastp trimming at Q25 and MiXCR clone calling, and kept in-frame beta chains. Rows with a matching CDR3 protein are joined into one entry that keeps the most common DNA and genes. The sample table lists 130,000 or so distinct CDR3 sequences, 17% of them with a count of one. The ten largest clones add up to 25% to 40% of the sample. Here is what the overall study found, with its caveats: Blood from ankylosing spondylitis patients appeared to be characterized by a TCR beta motif made up of several highly homologous amino acid variants.

Sequences were obtained from blood, either unsorted or a sorted T cell fraction (not recorded which). The receptors were gathered from a male donor with ankylosing spondylitis.

This clonotype has a count of ten or more. V and J are TRBV27 and TRBJ2-1; 8 bases map to TRBD1. CDR3 length: 16 amino acids. Germline CDR1 reads MNHEY; CDR2 reads SMNVEV (reference sequence). The V gene end was trimmed by 0 bases and the J gene end by 1 base; junction bases not matched to a gene: 2. Here the CDR3 reads CASSLSGTGSYNEQFF. CDR3 nucleotides: TGTGCCAGCAGTTTATCCGGGACAGGTTCCTACAATGAGCAGTTCTTC.

The chain is built from TRBV20-1 and TRBJ2-7, with D unclear. The V end was cut by 1 base, the J end by 3 bases, with 4 bases between. Germline loops: CDR1 DFQATT, CDR2 SNEGSKA (reference sequence). The CDR3 is made up of 11 amino acids. The CDR3 spells CSARGYYEQYF. The CDR3 coding sequence is TGCAGTGCTAGAGGTTACTACGAGCAGTACTTC.

Ten or more counts support this clonotype. The chain recombines TRBV12-3 or TRBV12-4 with TRBJ1-1, with D hard to call. The CDR3 consists of 11 residues. Trimming removed 1 base at V and 5 bases at J, with 2 bases between. The DNA for the CDR3 is TGTGCCAGCAGTTTAGGGACTGAAGCTTTCTTT. Translated: CASSLGTEAFF.

There are many counts of this clonotype. The gene calls are TRBV7-9 and TRBJ2-1, with D possibly matching TRBD1 (5 bases). Per the germline V gene, CDR1 is SEHNR and CDR2 is FQNEAQ (reference sequence). The CDR3 sequence is 12 residues long. Trimming cost V 4 bases and J 11 bases, with 12 bases left between them. The CDR3 DNA reads as TGTGCCAGCAGCTGGACCCGGACACAGCAGTTCTTC. Translation gives CASSWTRTQQFF.

This clonotype was observed a handful of times. The J gene is TRBJ2-1, the V gene TRBV9; the D is unclear. V was pared by 0 bases and J by 5 bases, with 3 bases between. The CDR3 has 12 amino acids. Germline lookup yields CDR1 SGDLS and CDR2 YYNGEE. CDR3 residues: CASSVDHNEQFF. In DNA form, the CDR3 reads TGTGCCAGCAGCGTAGATCACAATGAGCAGTTCTTC.

This clonotype was counted between two and nine times. This rearrangement joins TRBV28 to TRBJ2-6; perhaps TRBD2 as D (6 bases). Trimming removed 5 bases from V and 1 base from J, with 21 bases in between. This CDR3 comprises 19 residues. Germline V gene data show CDR1 as MDHEN and CDR2 as SYDVKM. CDR3 region: CASSTPLVAGGSGANVLTF. The CDR3, as DNA: TGTGCCAGCAGTACCCCTTTGGTAGCAGGAGGGTCTGGGGCCAACGTCCTGACTTTC.

CDR3 sequence: CASRLGTVLNQPQHF. The CDR3 DNA is TGTGCCAGCAGGCTGGGGACAGTGCTCAATCAGCCCCAGCATTTT. The chain recombines TRBV12-3 or TRBV12-4 with TRBJ1-5; 7 bases line up with TRBD1. Trimming cost V 6 bases and J 3 bases; bases outside gene matches: 8. The CDR3 has 15 amino acids.

This clonotype has only a few counts. The CDR3 DNA reads as TGTGCCAGCAGCTTATGGACAGTTCCCTACGAGCAGTACTTC. As protein: CASSLWTVPYEQYF. This chain links TRBV7-9 with TRBJ2-7; tentative D call: TRBD1 (6 bases). The CDR3 is made up of 14 amino acids. The germline CDR1 and CDR2 sequences are SEHNR and FQNEAQ (reference sequence). The germline V and J ends were trimmed by 2 bases and 2 bases, with 10 bases remaining between them.

V usage is TRBV6-2 or TRBV6-3 and J usage is TRBJ2-2; D uncertain. The CDR3 sequence is 10 residues long. CDR1 is MNHEY and CDR2 is SVGEGT in the germline V gene. The germline V and J ends were trimmed by 8 bases and 6 bases, with 4 bases remaining between them. CDR3 residues: CASWAGELFF. CDR3 nucleotide sequence: TGTGCCAGCTGGGCCGGGGAGCTGTTTTTT.

A few counts support this clonotype. The CDR3 DNA sequence: TGTGCCAGCAGTTCCCCCCTTGCAGCGGGTTTGAATGAGCAGTTCTTC. Residues: CASSSPLAAGLNEQFF. The chain recombines TRBV27 with TRBJ2-1, with D maybe TRBD2 (6 bases). The V and J ends lost 4 bases and 7 bases respectively, with 20 bases between them. The CDR3 extends over 16 amino acids. Germline V gives CDR1 MNHEY, CDR2 SMNVEV (reference sequence).

The gene calls are TRBV24-1 and TRBJ2-2; D ambiguous. There are 15 residues in the CDR3. Trimming cost V 7 bases and J 7 bases, with 18 bases left between them. Germline loops: CDR1 KGHDR, CDR2 SFDVKD. CDR3 sequence (DNA): TGTGCCACCAGCCAACCGGCCAACTTATTCGGGGAGCTGTTTTTT. This encodes CATSQPANLFGELFF.

This clonotype was recorded a few times. The V and J genes are TRBV9 and TRBJ2-5; D possibly corresponds to TRBD1 (6 bases). V dropped 2 bases and J dropped 7 bases, with 27 bases sitting between them. The CDR3 is 18 amino acids. Germline CDR1 is SGDLS and CDR2 is YYNGEE. Here the CDR3 reads CASSVGTSTAFGMGTQYF. The DNA for the CDR3 is TGTGCCAGCAGCGTCGGGACATCAACCGCTTTCGGCATGGGGACCCAGTACTTC.